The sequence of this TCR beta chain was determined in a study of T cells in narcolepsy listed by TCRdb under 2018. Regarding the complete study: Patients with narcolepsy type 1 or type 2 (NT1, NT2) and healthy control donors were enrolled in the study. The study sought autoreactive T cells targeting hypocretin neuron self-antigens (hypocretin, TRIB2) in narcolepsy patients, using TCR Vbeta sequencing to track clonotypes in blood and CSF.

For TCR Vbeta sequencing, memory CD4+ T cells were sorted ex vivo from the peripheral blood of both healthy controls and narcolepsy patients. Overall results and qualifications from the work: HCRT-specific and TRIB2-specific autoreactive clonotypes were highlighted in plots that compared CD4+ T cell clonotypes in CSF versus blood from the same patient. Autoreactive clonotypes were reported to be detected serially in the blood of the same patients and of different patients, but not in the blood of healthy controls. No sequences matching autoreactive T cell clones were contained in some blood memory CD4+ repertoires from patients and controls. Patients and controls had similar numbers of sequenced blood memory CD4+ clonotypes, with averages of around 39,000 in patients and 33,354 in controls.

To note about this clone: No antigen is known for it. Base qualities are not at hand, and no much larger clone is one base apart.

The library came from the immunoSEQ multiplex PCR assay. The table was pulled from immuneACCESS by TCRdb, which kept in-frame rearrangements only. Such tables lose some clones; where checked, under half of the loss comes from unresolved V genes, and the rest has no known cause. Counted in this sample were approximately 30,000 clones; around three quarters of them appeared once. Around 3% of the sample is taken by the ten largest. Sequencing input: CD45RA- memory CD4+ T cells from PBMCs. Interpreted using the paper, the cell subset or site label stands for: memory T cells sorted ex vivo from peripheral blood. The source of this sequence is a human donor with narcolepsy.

The CDR3 reads as follows: CASNRGWNEKLFF. The nucleotide sequence reads as follows: TGTGCCAGCAACAGGGGCTGGAATGAAAAACTGTTTTTT. The chain is encoded by TRBV25-1 joined to TRBJ1-4, with 7 central nucleotides matching TRBD1. Taken from the germline V gene, the CDR1 and CDR2 loops are MGHDK and SYGVNS. The CDR3 covers 13 residues, taking in both the cysteine and the phenylalanine. Only the CDR3 region is kept as DNA, spanning 39 bases read in frame from base 1. Trimming leaves V shorter by 7 bases and J shorter by 5 bases, with the junction holding 4 bases beyond the gene matches.